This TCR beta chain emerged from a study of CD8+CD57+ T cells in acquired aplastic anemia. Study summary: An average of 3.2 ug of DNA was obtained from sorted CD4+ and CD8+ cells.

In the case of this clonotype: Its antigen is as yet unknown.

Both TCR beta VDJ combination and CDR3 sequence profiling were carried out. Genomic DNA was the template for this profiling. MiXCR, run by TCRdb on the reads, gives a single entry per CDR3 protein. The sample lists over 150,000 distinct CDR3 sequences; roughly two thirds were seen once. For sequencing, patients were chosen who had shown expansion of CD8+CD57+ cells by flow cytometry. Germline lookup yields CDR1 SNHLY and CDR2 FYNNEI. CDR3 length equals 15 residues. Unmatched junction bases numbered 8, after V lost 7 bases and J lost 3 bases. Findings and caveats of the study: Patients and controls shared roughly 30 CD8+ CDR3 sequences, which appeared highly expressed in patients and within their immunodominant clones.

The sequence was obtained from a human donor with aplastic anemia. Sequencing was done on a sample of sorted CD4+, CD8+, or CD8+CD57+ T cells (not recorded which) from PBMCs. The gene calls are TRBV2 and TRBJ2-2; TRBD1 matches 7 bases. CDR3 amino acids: CASKAGTVDTGELFF. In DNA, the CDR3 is TGTGCCAGCAAAGCCGGGACAGTGGACACCGGGGAGCTGTTTTTT.